This T cell receptor (beta chain) was captured by sequencing in a study of shared clonotypes between healthy human individuals. Study background: The study drew on two women and a few men aged 18 to 49 as donors.

Study-wide results and caveats: The small donor group covered limited genetic and exposure diversity. Sharing across four donors was highest in naive CD4 (roughly 5%) and lowest in memory CD8 (roughly 0.4%). Unshared clonotypes carried lower generation probabilities than those common to all four donors.

A remark on this clone: Antigen specificity is unknown.

The data were produced by immunoSEQ multiplex PCR, yet TCRdb's version contains in-frame clones alone and is incomplete. The profile shows 1,500,000 or so clones, roughly 95% of them singletons. This CDR3 comprises 12 residues. The germline V gene encodes CDR1 SGHRS and CDR2 YFSETQ. Trimming pared 2 bases from V and 2 bases from J, leaving 3 bases between. The chain carries TRBV5-1 and TRBJ2-3; D is ambiguous. The sample taken for sequencing was naive CD4+ T cells sorted from blood. The subset is: CD45RA+ positively selected. This TCR derives from a man aged 25-45 years in good health. The CDR3 protein is CASSFNTDTQYF. For the CDR3, the DNA is TGCGCCAGCAGCTTCAACACAGATACGCAGTATTTT.